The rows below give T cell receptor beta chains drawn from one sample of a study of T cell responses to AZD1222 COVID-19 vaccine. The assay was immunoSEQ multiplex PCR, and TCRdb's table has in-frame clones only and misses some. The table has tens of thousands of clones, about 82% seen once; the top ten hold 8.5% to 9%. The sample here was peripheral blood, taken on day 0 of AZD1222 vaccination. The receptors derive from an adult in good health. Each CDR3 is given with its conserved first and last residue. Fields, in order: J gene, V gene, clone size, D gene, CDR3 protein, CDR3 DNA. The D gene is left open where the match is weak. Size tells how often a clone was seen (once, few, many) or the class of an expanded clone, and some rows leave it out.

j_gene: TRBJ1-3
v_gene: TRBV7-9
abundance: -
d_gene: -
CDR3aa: CASSLGSVDGNTIYF
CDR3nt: TGTGCCAGCAGCTTAGGATCTGTAGATGGAAACACCATATATTTT

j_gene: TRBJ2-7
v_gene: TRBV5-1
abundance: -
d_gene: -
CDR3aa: CASSLVEVSSYEQYF
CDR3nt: TGCGCCAGCAGCTTGGTGGAGGTCAGCTCCTACGAGCAGTACTTC

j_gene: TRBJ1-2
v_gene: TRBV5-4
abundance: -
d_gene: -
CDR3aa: CASSLVRYYGYTF
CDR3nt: TGTGCCAGCAGCTTGGTACGGTACTATGGCTACACCTTC

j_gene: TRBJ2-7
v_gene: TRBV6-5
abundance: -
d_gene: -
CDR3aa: CASSPRWGGKNEQYF
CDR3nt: TGTGCCAGCAGCCCAAGGTGGGGGGGCAAGAACGAGCAGTACTTC

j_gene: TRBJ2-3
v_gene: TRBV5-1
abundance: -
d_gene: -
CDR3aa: CASSLEGRTDTQYF
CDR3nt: TGCGCCAGCAGCTTGGAAGGACGAACAGATACGCAGTATTTT

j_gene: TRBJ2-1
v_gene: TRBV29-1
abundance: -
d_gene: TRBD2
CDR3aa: CSGRPGLGRNEQFF
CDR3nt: TGCAGCGGCCGTCCGGGACTAGGTCGTAATGAGCAGTTCTTC

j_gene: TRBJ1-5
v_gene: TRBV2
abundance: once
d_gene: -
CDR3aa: CASLDSSGGQPQHF
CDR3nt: TGTGCCAGCCTCGACTCCAGCGGCGGGCAGCCCCAGCATTTT

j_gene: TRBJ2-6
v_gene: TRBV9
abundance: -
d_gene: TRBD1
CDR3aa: CASSVRDRGSGANVLTF
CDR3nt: TGTGCCAGCAGCGTCCGGGACAGGGGCTCTGGGGCCAACGTCCTGACTTTC

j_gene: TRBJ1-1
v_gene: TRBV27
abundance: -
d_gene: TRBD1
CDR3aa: CASSFGTGGRRTEAFF
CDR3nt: TGTGCCAGCAGTTTTGGGACAGGGGGCAGGAGGACTGAAGCTTTCTTT

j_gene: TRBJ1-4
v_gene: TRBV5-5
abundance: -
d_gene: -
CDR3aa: CASARAVGEKLFF
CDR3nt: TGTGCCAGCGCTAGGGCAGTTGGTGAAAAACTGTTTTTT

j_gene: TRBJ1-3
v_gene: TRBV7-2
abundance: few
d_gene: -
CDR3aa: CASRLPGFSGNTIYF
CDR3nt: TGTGCCAGCAGGCTTCCGGGGTTCTCTGGAAACACCATATATTTT

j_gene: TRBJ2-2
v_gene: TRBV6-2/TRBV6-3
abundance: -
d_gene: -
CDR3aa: CASSLAERSTGELFF
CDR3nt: TGTGCCAGCAGTTTGGCAGAGAGGAGCACCGGGGAGCTGTTTTTT

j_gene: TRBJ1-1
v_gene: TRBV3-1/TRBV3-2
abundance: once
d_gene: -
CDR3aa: CASSQYVEQPRAKAFF
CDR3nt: TGTGCCAGCAGCCAATATGTGGAACAGCCCCGGGCTAAAGCTTTCTTT

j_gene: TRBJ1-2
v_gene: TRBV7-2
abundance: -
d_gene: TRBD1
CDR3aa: CASSLESGGYGYTF
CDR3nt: TGTGCCAGCAGCTTAGAGTCAGGGGGCTATGGCTACACCTTC

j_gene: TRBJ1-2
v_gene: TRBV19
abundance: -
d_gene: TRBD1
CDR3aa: CASSMTGVDYGYTF
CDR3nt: TGTGCCAGTAGTATGACAGGGGTCGACTATGGCTACACCTTC